The 2 T cell receptor beta chains given below trace back to one sample, sequenced in a study of regulatory T cells in long-lasting Graves disease. The time point was: persistent/refractory GD, antithyroid drugs over 5 years with positive TRAb. PBMC-extracted RNA yielded the TCR library. CDR3 regions were amplified by Arm-PCR using iRepertoire HTBI primers to build TCR beta libraries. Each CDR3 protein gets one entry after TCRdb re-called the multiplex PCR reads with MiXCR. The sample contains about 470,000 distinct CDR3 sequences, 20% to 25% of which appear only once. This specimen consisted of peripheral blood mononuclear cells (PBMCs), obtained when the disease was refractory, from a patient treated with antithyroid drugs. The origin of the receptors is a female donor with Graves disease.

V usage is TRBV18 and J usage is TRBJ1-1; maybe TRBD1 (5 bases). Germline CDR1 reads KGHSH; CDR2 reads LQKENI. The CDR3 sequence is 14 residues long. V gave up 3 bases and J gave up 4 bases, with 12 bases separating them. The CDR3 DNA is TGTGCCAGCTCACCGGGAGGGGACGGCACTGAAGCTTTCTTT. Protein product: CASSPGGDGTEAFF.

This clonotype was recorded many times. The J gene is TRBJ2-7, the V gene TRBV20-1; D may be TRBD2 (6 bases). This CDR3 is built from 14 residues. Germline lookup yields CDR1 DFQATT and CDR2 SNEGSKA (reference sequence). With 3 bases removed from V and 4 bases from J, the gap between germline ends came to 16 bases. The CDR3 DNA reads as TGCAGTGCTAGGCCTCCGGGAGACCCTTACGAGCAGTACTTC. Amino acids: CSARPPGDPYEQYF.